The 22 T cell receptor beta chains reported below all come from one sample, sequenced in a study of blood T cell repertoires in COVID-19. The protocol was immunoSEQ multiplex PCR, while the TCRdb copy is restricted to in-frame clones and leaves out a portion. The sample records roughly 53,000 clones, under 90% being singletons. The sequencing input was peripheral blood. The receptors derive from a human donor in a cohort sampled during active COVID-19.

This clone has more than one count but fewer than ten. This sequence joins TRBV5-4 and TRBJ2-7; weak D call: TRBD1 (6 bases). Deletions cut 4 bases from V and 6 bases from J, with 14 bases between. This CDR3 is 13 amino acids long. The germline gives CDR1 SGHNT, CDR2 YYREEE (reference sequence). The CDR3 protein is CASSVQGIPEQYF. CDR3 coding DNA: TGTGCCAGCAGCGTACAGGGAATCCCCGAGCAGTACTTC.

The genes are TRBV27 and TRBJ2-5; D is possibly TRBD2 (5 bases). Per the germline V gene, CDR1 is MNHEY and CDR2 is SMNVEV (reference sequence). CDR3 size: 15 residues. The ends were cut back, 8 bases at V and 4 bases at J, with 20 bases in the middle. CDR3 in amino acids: CASGRGSRIGETQYF. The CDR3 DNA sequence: TGTGCCAGCGGGCGAGGGAGCCGGATCGGAGAGACCCAGTACTTC.

The CDR3 here is CASSSGGGAGQPQHF. The CDR3 region has the DNA TGTGCCAGCAGCTCAGGAGGGGGCGCGGGTCAGCCCCAGCATTTT. This rearrangement joins TRBV7-2 to TRBJ1-5, with 7 bases aligning to TRBD1. CDR1 and CDR2 from the germline V gene are SGHTA and FQGNSA. This CDR3 spans 15 amino acids. The V and J ends lost 4 bases and 6 bases, in that order; junction bases with no gene match: 9.

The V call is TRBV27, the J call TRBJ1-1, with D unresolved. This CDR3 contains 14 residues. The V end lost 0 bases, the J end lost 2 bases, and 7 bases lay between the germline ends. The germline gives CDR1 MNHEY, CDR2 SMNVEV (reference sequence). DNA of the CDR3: TGTGCCAGCAGTTTATCGCGGGCCAACACTGAAGCTTTCTTT. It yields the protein CASSLSRANTEAFF.

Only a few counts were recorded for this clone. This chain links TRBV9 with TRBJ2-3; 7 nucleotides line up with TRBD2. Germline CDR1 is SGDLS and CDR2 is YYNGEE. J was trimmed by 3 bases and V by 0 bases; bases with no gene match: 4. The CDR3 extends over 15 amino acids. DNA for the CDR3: TGTGCCAGCAGCGTAGGGACTAGTAAGACAGATACGCAGTATTTT. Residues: CASSVGTSKTDTQYF.

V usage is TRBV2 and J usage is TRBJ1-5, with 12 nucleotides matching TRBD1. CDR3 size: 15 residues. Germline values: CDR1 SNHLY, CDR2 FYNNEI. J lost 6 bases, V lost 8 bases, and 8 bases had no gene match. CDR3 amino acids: CASSPGTGGFQPQHF. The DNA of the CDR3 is TGTGCCAGCTCTCCGGGGACAGGGGGCTTTCAGCCCCAGCATTTT.

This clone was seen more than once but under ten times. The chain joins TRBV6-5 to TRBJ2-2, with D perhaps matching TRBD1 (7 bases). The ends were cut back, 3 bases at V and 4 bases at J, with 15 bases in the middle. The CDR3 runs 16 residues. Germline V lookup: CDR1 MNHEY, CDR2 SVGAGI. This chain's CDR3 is CASSYWQGGLTGELFF. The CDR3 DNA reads TGTGCCAGCAGTTATTGGCAGGGGGGCCTCACCGGGGAGCTGTTTTTT.

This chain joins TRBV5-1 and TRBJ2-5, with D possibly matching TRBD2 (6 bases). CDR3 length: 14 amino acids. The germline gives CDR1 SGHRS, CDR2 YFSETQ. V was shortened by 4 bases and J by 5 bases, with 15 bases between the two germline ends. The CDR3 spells CASSPPLGGETQYF. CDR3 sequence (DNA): TGCGCCAGCAGCCCCCCCCTCGGAGGGGAGACCCAGTACTTC.

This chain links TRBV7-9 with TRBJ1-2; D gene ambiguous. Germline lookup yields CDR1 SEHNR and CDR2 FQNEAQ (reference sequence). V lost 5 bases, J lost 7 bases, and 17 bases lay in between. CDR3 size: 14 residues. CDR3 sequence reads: CASSSDKREGGYTF. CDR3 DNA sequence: TGTGCCAGCAGCAGCGACAAGAGGGAAGGTGGCTACACCTTC. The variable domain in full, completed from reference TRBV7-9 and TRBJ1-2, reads DTGVSQNPRHKITKRGQNVTFRCDPISEHNRLYWYRQTLGQGPEFLTYFQNEAQLEKSRLLSDRFSAERPKGSFSTLEIQRTEQGDSAMYLCASSSDKREGGYTFGSGTRLTVV.

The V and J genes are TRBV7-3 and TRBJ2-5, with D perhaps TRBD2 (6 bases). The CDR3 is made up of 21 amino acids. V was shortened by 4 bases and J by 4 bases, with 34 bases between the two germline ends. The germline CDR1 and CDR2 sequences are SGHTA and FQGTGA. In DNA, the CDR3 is TGTGCCAGCAGCTACCCTAGCGTGTTAAGGGTGGTGGGGTTCAATAGAGAGACCCAGTACTTC. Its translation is CASSYPSVLRVVGFNRETQYF.

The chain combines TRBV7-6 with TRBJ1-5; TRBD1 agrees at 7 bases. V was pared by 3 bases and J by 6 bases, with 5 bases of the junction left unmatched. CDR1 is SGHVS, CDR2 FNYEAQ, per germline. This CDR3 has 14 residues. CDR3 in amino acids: CASSLGQPGQPQHF. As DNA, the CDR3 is TGTGCCAGCAGCTTGGGACAGCCAGGTCAGCCCCAGCATTTT. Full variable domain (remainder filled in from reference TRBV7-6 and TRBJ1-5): GAGVSQSPRYKVTKRGQDVALRCDPISGHVSLYWYRQALGQGPEFLTYFNYEAQQDKSGLPNDRFSAERPEGSISTLTIQRTEQRDSAMYRCASSLGQPGQPQHFGDGTRLSIL.

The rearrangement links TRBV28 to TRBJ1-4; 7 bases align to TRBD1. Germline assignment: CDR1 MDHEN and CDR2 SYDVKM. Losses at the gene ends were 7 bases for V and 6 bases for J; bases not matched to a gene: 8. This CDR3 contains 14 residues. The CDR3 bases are TGTGCCAGCAAAGCAGGGGGAATGGATGAAAAACTGTTTTTT. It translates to CASKAGGMDEKLFF. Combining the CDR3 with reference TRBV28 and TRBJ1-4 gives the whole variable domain DVKVTQSSRYLVKRTGEKVFLECVQDMDHENMFWYRQDPGLGLRLIYFSYDVKMKEKGDIPEGYSVSREKKERFSLILESASTNQTSMYLCASKAGGMDEKLFFGSGTQLSVL.

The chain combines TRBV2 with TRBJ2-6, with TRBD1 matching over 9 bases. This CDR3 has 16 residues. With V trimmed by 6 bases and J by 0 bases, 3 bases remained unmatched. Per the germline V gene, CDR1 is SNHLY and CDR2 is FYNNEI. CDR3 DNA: TGTGCCAGCAGCCAGGACAGGGGCTCTGGGGCCAACGTCCTGACTTTC. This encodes CASSQDRGSGANVLTF.

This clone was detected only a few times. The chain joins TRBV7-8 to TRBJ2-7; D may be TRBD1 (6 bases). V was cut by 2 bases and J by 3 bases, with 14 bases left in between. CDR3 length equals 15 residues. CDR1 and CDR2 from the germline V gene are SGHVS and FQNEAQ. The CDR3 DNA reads TGTGCCAGCAGCTTACCTGTTAACAGGGACTACGAGCAGTACTTC. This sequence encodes CASSLPVNRDYEQYF.

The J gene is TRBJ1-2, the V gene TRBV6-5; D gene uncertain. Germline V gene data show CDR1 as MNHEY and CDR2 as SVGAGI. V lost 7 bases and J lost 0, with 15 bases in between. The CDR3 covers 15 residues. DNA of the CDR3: TGTGCCAGCATTGTGACACCCATTCCTAACTATGGCTACACCTTC. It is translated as CASIVTPIPNYGYTF.

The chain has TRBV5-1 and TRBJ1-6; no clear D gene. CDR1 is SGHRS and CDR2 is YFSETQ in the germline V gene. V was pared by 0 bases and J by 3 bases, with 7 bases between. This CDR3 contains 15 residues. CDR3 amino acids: CASSLAAYYNSPLHF. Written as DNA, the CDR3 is TGCGCCAGCAGCTTGGCTGCGTACTATAATTCACCCCTCCACTTT.

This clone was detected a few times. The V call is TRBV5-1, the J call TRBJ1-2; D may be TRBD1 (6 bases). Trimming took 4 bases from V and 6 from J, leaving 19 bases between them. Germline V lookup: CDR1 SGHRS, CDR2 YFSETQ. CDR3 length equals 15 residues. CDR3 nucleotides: TGCGCCAGCAGCCTACGGACAGCTCTAAGCGATGGCTACACCTTC. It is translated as CASSLRTALSDGYTF.

The CDR3 coding sequence is TGTGCCAGCAGTGCAGGGGCGAGGACTGAAGCTTTCTTT. It yields the protein CASSAGARTEAFF. This rearrangement joins TRBV6-4 to TRBJ1-1; D is perhaps TRBD1 (6 bases). The germline V gene encodes CDR1 MRHNA and CDR2 SNTAGT. Deletions cut 4 bases from V and 5 bases from J, with 11 bases between. The CDR3 consists of 13 residues.

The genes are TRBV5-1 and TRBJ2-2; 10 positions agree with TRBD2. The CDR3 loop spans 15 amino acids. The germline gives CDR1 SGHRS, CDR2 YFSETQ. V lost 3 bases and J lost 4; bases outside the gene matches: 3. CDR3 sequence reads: CASSSLAGGTGELFF. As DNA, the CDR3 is TGCGCCAGCAGCTCTTTAGCGGGAGGCACCGGGGAGCTGTTTTTT.

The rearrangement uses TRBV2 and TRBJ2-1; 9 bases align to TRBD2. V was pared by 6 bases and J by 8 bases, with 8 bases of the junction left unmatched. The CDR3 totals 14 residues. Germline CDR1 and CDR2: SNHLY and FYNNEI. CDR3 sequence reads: CASRETSGHDEQFF. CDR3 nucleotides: TGTGCCAGCAGGGAGACTAGCGGCCATGATGAGCAGTTCTTC.

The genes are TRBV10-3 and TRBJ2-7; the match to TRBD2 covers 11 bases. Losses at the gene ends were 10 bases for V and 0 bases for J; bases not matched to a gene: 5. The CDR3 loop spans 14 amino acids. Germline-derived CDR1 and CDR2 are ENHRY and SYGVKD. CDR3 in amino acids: CATAGLADSYEQYF. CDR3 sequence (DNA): TGTGCCACCGCGGGACTAGCGGACTCCTACGAGCAGTACTTC.

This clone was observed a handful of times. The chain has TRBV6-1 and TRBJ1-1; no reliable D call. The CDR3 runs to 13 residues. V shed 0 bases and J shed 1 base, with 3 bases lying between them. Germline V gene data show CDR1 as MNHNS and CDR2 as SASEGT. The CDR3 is CASSEARNTEAFF. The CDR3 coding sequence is TGTGCCAGCAGTGAAGCCCGGAACACTGAAGCTTTCTTT.